This T cell receptor beta chain derives from a study of blood T cell repertoires in COVID-19. The CDR3 loop spans 13 amino acids. V gave up 4 bases and J gave up 6 bases; unmatched junction bases: 5. The germline V gene has CDR1 SGHRS and CDR2 YFSETQ. Sequencing was performed with immunoSEQ multiplex PCR; in TCRdb, only in-frame clones are kept and a portion is missing. The sample lists some 160,000 clones; approximately 92% were seen once. The source of this sequence is a woman aged 55-75 years with active COVID-19. V and J are TRBV5-1 and TRBJ2-7, with 9 bases that match TRBD1. Sequenced material: peripheral blood. CDR3 bases: TGCGCCAGCAGCACGGGACAGGGAGTCGAGCAGTACTTC. Amino acids: CASSTGQGVEQYF.